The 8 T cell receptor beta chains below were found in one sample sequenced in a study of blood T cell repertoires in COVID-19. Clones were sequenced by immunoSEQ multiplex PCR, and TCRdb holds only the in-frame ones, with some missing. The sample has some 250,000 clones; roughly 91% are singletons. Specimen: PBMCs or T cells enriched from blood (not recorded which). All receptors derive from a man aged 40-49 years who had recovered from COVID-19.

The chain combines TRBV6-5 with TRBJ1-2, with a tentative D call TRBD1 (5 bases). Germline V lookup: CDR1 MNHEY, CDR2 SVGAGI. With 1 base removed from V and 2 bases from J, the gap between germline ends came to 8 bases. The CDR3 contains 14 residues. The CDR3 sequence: CASSYYAGNYGYTF. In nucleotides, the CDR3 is TGTGCCAGCAGTTACTATGCAGGGAACTATGGCTACACCTTC.

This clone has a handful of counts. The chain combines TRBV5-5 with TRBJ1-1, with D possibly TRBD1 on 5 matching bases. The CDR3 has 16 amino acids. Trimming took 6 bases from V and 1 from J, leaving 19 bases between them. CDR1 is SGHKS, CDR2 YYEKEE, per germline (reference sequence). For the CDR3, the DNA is TGTGCCAGCACCCTGAACCCACAGGCGGAGAACACTGAAGCTTTCTTT. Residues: CASTLNPQAENTEAFF.

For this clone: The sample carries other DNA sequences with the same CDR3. The CDR3 DNA is TGTGCCAGCAGTCGGTTAGCGGGGTATGAGCAGTACTTC. Its translation is CASSRLAGYEQYF. The chain combines TRBV7-8 with TRBJ2-7, with TRBD2 identical over 8 bases. With 6 bases clipped from V and 7 bases from J, the junction kept 8 bases outside the gene matches. This CDR3 has 13 residues. CDR1 is SGHVS and CDR2 is FQNEAQ in the germline V gene. Variable domain in full (rest from reference TRBV7-8 and TRBJ2-7): GAGVSQSPRYKVAKRGQDVALRCDPISGHVSLFWYQQALGQGPEFLTYFQNEAQLDKSGLPSDRFFAERPEGSVSTLKIQRTQQEDSAVYLCASSRLAGYEQYFGPGTRLTVT.

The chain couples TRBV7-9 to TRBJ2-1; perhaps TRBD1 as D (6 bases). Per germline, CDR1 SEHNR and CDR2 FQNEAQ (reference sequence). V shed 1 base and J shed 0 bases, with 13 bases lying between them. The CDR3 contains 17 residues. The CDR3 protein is CASSLDRVNRSYNEQFF. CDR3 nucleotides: TGTGCCAGCAGCTTAGACAGGGTGAACCGCTCCTACAATGAGCAGTTCTTC. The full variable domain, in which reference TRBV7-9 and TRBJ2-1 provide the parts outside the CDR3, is DTGVSQNPRHKITKRGQNVTFRCDPISEHNRLYWYRQTLGQGPEFLTYFQNEAQLEKSRLLSDRFSAERPKGSFSTLEIQRTEQGDSAMYLCASSLDRVNRSYNEQFFGPGTRLTVL.

The CDR3 nucleotides read TGCGCCAGCAGCCAAGATCTGACAGGGGGGGGGAATGAAAAACTGTTTTTT. Translation: CASSQDLTGGGNEKLFF. The chain combines TRBV4-1 with TRBJ1-4; 9 bases line up with TRBD1. The CDR3 spans 17 residues. Germline V gene data show CDR1 as MGHRA and CDR2 as YSYEKL. Trimming took 0 bases from V and 5 from J; bases not matched to a gene: 7.

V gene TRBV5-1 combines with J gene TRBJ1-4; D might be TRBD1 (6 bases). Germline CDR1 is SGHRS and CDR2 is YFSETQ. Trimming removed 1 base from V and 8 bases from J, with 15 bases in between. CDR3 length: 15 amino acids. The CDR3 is CASSLTSGADEKLFF. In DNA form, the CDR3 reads TGCGCCAGCAGCTTGACTTCAGGGGCCGACGAAAAACTGTTTTTT.

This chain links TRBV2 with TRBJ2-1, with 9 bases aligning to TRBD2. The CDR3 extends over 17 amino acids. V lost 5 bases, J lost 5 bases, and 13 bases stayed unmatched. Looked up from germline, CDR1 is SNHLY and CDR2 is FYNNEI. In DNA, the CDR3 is TGTGCCAGCAGTACCGAGGGGACTAGCAGGAAAGACAATGAGCAGTTCTTC. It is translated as CASSTEGTSRKDNEQFF.

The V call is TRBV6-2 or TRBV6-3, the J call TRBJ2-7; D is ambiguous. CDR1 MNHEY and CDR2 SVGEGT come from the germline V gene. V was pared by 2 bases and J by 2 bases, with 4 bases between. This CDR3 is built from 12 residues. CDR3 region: CASSYRAYEQYF. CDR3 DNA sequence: TGTGCCAGCAGTTACCGTGCCTACGAGCAGTACTTC.